What follows are 28 T cell receptor beta chains derived from one specimen sequenced in a study of blood T cell repertoires in COVID-19. Here immunoSEQ multiplex PCR was the method, and the copy in TCRdb shows in-frame clones only, minus some. The profile shows approximately 300,000 clones, about 85% of them singletons. The material sequenced was PBMCs or T cells enriched from blood (not recorded which). Every receptor here comes from a woman younger than 45 who had recovered from COVID-19.

The chain has TRBV3-1 (or the pseudogene TRBV3-2) and TRBJ1-2; 7 positions match TRBD1. The CDR3 is 12 amino acids. V gave up 6 bases and J gave up 7 bases; unmatched junction bases: 5. CDR1 LGHDT and CDR2 YNNKEL come from the germline V gene (reference sequence). The CDR3: CASSHGQVGYTF. The CDR3 DNA follows: TGTGCCAGCAGTCATGGACAGGTTGGCTACACCTTC.

This chain uses TRBV5-1 with TRBJ2-7; D ambiguous. This CDR3 has 12 residues. Trimming pared 3 bases from V and 4 bases from J, leaving 8 bases between. Germline values: CDR1 SGHRS, CDR2 YFSETQ. In DNA form, the CDR3 reads TGCGCCAGCAGCTCCGACATATACGAGCAGTACTTC. Protein product: CASSSDIYEQYF.

This sequence joins TRBV6-2 or TRBV6-3 and TRBJ1-2; D unresolved. V lost 2 bases, J lost 7 bases, and 11 bases lay in between. The CDR3 has 13 residues. Germline V gene data show CDR1 as MNHEY and CDR2 as SVGEGT. CDR3 region: CASSYGTARGYTF. Here the CDR3 DNA reads TGTGCCAGCAGTTACGGAACAGCTCGTGGCTACACCTTC.

CDR3 nucleotides: TGTGCCAGCAGTACGAGGGGGCGCGCGGATGAGCAGTTCTTC. Its translation is CASSTRGRADEQFF. The J gene is TRBJ2-1, the V gene TRBV2; the match to TRBD1 covers 7 bases. The CDR3 spans 14 residues. Germline assignment: CDR1 SNHLY and CDR2 FYNNEI. Losses at the gene ends were 5 bases for V and 8 bases for J; bases not matched to a gene: 9.

This chain uses TRBV9 with TRBJ2-5; TRBD1 matches 9 bases. CDR1 and CDR2 from the germline V gene are SGDLS and YYNGEE. V trimming: 6 bases; J trimming: 3 bases; junction bases outside the gene matches: 6. This CDR3 has 14 amino acids. This CDR3 reads CASNKQGAEETQYF. The DNA of the CDR3 is TGTGCCAGCAACAAACAGGGGGCCGAAGAGACCCAGTACTTC.

V usage is TRBV3-1 (or the pseudogene TRBV3-2) and J usage is TRBJ2-1; the D gene is possibly TRBD2 (5 bases). Trimming shortened V by 2 bases and J by 6 bases, and 5 bases separated the two germline ends. Germline CDR1 is LGHDT and CDR2 is YNNKEL (reference sequence). The CDR3 spans 12 residues. The CDR3 DNA is TGTGCCAGCAGCCAAACTAGCAATGAGCAGTTCTTC. This translates into CASSQTSNEQFF.

The CDR3 DNA reads TGTGCCAGCAGTTATGGGACAGGGGACTACACCTTC. It is translated as CASSYGTGDYTF. J is TRBJ1-2 and V is TRBV12-3 or TRBV12-4; 10 bases fit TRBD1. After removal of 4 bases from V and 10 bases from J, the junction contained 3 bases not matched to a gene. This CDR3 has 12 amino acids.

This clone was seen a single time. The V call is TRBV25-1, the J call TRBJ1-1; a possible D gene is TRBD1 (5 bases). The length of the CDR3 is 13 residues. Trimming pared 9 bases from V and 2 bases from J, leaving 13 bases between. The germline CDR1 and CDR2 sequences are MGHDK and SYGVNS. CDR3 in amino acids: CASIEWGNTEAFF. In DNA, the CDR3 is TGTGCCAGTATTGAATGGGGCAACACTGAAGCTTTCTTT.

The chain uses TRBV18 and TRBJ2-3; TRBD1 aligns across 8 bases. CDR3 length: 14 amino acids. Trimming removed 5 bases from V and 4 bases from J; junction bases left unmatched: 5. The germline CDR1 and CDR2 sequences are KGHSH and LQKENI. As DNA, the CDR3 is TGTGCCAGCTCAAGACAGGGGACGGCAGATACGCAGTATTTT. Translation gives CASSRQGTADTQYF.

This rearrangement joins TRBV20-1 to TRBJ1-2, with 9 bases identical to TRBD1. Germline assignment: CDR1 DFQATT and CDR2 SNEGSKA (reference sequence). With V trimmed by 3 bases and J by 8 bases, 7 bases remained unmatched. CDR3 length: 13 amino acids. CDR3 in amino acids: CSASRGQGFGYTF. CDR3 nucleotide sequence: TGCAGTGCTAGTCGGGGACAGGGCTTCGGCTACACCTTC.

The chain links TRBV3-1 (or the pseudogene TRBV3-2) to TRBJ1-3; possibly TRBD1 for D (5 bases). Germline values: CDR1 LGHDT, CDR2 YNNKEL (reference sequence). The CDR3 extends over 16 amino acids. V dropped 1 base and J dropped 8 bases, with 18 bases sitting between them. CDR3 DNA: TGTGCCAGCAGCCAAGTCTTGGGCACGGGAGGGGACACCATATATTTT. Protein: CASSQVLGTGGDTIYF.

This chain connects TRBV5-5 to TRBJ2-3; a weak D match, TRBD2 (6 bases). V was clipped by 5 bases and J by 1 base, with 11 bases between them. This CDR3 region has 14 residues. Looked up from germline, CDR1 is SGHKS and CDR2 is YYEKEE (reference sequence). CDR3 residues: CASRPGGGTDTQYF. In DNA, the CDR3 is TGTGCCAGCAGACCCGGAGGGGGCACAGATACGCAGTATTTT.

The chain recombines TRBV11-2 with TRBJ2-7, with D maybe TRBD2 (5 bases). Trimming left V 4 bases short and J 1 base short, with 8 bases between. CDR3 length equals 13 residues. In germline, CDR1 is SGHAT, CDR2 FQNNGV. The CDR3: CASSSSLSYEQYF. CDR3 nucleotides: TGTGCCAGCAGCTCTAGCCTGTCCTACGAGCAGTACTTC. Using reference TRBV11-2 and TRBJ2-7 for the parts outside the CDR3, the full variable domain is EAGVAQSPRYKIIEKRQSVAFWCNPISGHATLYWYQQILGQGPKLLIQFQNNGVVDDSQLPKDRFSAERLKGVDSTLKIQPAKLEDSAVYLCASSSSLSYEQYFGPGTRLTVT.

This rearrangement joins TRBV5-4 to TRBJ2-1, with 7 positions matching TRBD2. Germline V gene data show CDR1 as SGHNT and CDR2 as YYREEE (reference sequence). The CDR3 contains 16 residues. The V segment lost 4 bases and the J segment 4 bases; nucleotides outside the gene matches: 11. The DNA of the CDR3 is TGTGCCAGCAGCCTAGGTTCCGGCGGGGGTTACAATGAGCAGTTCTTC. It specifies CASSLGSGGGYNEQFF. Full variable domain (remainder filled in from reference TRBV5-4 and TRBJ2-1): ETGVTQSPTHLIKTRGQQVTLRCSSQSGHNTVSWYQQALGQGPQFIFQYYREEENGRGNFPPRFSGLQFPNYSSELNVNALELDDSALYLCASSLGSGGGYNEQFFGPGTRLTVL.

The chain has TRBV19 and TRBJ1-5; possible D gene TRBD1, 5 bases. V was pared by 10 bases and J by 2 bases, with 18 bases between. The CDR3 consists of 15 residues. CDR1 and CDR2 (germline): LNHDA, SQIVND (reference sequence). The CDR3: CATRYAGGGNQPQHF. The DNA of the CDR3 is TGTGCCACCAGATATGCGGGGGGAGGCAATCAGCCCCAGCATTTT.

This chain joins TRBV6-5 and TRBJ2-1; 7 bases line up with TRBD1. The trim removed 5 bases at V and 15 bases at J, leaving 16 bases unmatched. Germline CDR1 MNHEY, CDR2 SVGAGI. The CDR3 runs to 14 residues. CDR3 protein: CASSNQWTGRGRFF. As DNA, the CDR3 is TGTGCCAGCAGTAACCAATGGACAGGTCGAGGACGGTTCTTC.

The chain uses TRBV19 and TRBJ1-1; D remains unclear. Germline loops: CDR1 LNHDA, CDR2 SQIVND (reference sequence). V lost 2 bases to trimming and J lost 0 bases, with 10 bases between them. This CDR3 contains 15 residues. The CDR3 DNA is TGTGCCAGTAGTATACCCAATGCGGTGAACACTGAAGCTTTCTTT. Encoded protein: CASSIPNAVNTEAFF. Full variable domain (missing parts from reference TRBV19 and TRBJ1-1): DGGITQSPKYLFRKEGQNVTLSCEQNLNHDAMYWYRQDPGQGLRLIYYSQIVNDFQKGDIAEGYSVSREKKESFPLTVTSAQKNPTAFYLCASSIPNAVNTEAFFGQGTRLTVV.

The CDR3 here is CASSQQELNTEAFF. CDR3 sequence (DNA): TGTGCCAGCAGCCAACAGGAGCTGAACACTGAAGCTTTCTTT. The genes are TRBV7-8 and TRBJ1-1, with D possibly TRBD1 on 5 matching bases. This CDR3 comprises 14 residues. The ends were cut back, 5 bases at V and 0 bases at J, with 10 bases in the middle. Germline-derived CDR1 and CDR2 are SGHVS and FQNEAQ.

This sequence joins TRBV7-2 and TRBJ1-4; TRBD1 matches at 10 bases. V trimming: 5 bases; J trimming: 6 bases; junction bases outside the gene matches: 6. The CDR3 is made up of 15 amino acids. CDR1 and CDR2 from the germline V gene are SGHTA and FQGNSA. The CDR3 sequence: CASSPGTGAYEKLFF. The CDR3 bases are TGTGCCAGCAGCCCGGGGACAGGGGCTTATGAAAAACTGTTTTTT.

The rearrangement joins TRBV11-2 to TRBJ2-5; D uncertain. This CDR3 spans 12 amino acids. Trimming stripped 8 bases from V and 4 bases from J, with 11 bases between. CDR1 is SGHAT, CDR2 FQNNGV, per germline. The CDR3 reads CASSTTRETQYF. The CDR3 DNA is TGTGCCAGCTCCACCACGAGAGAGACCCAGTACTTC.

The rearrangement joins TRBV7-6 to TRBJ2-2; TRBD1 aligns across 11 bases. Germline V gene lookup returns CDR1 SGHVS and CDR2 FNYEAQ. Trimming cost V 5 bases and J 7 bases; bases outside gene matches: 9. The CDR3 spans 16 residues. CDR3 protein: CASSLIGTGGVGELFF. The CDR3 coding sequence is TGTGCCAGCAGCCTTATTGGGACAGGGGGAGTCGGGGAGCTGTTTTTT.

The V gene is TRBV9, the J gene TRBJ2-1; no definite D call. Germline V gives CDR1 SGDLS, CDR2 YYNGEE. The CDR3 loop spans 13 amino acids. Trimming removed 0 bases at V and 10 bases at J, with 11 bases between. The CDR3 DNA follows: TGTGCCAGCAGCGTAGCTGGTAGATCGGAGCAGTTCTTC. Residues: CASSVAGRSEQFF.

The rearrangement links TRBV7-2 to TRBJ1-6, with 7 positions matching TRBD1. With V trimmed by 5 bases and J by 7 bases, 8 bases remained unmatched. The CDR3 totals 15 residues. From germline, CDR1 is SGHTA and CDR2 FQGNSA. CDR3 region: CASSHRGQRNSPLHF. In DNA, the CDR3 is TGTGCCAGCAGCCACAGGGGCCAGCGCAATTCACCCCTCCACTTT. Together with reference TRBV7-2 and TRBJ1-6, the CDR3 gives the full variable domain: GAGVSQSPSNKVTEKGKDVELRCDPISGHTALYWYRQSLGQGLEFLIYFQGNSAPDKSGLPSDRFSAERTGGSVSTLTIQRTQQEDSAVYLCASSHRGQRNSPLHFGNGTRLTVT.

The chain combines TRBV6-5 with TRBJ2-7; 8 bases match TRBD1. Germline trimming cut 8 bases from V and 0 bases from J; bases unmatched to any gene: 3. Germline V gene sequence: CDR1 MNHEY, CDR2 SVGAGI. The CDR3 runs 13 residues. The chain's CDR3 is CASRDRISYEQYF. The DNA of the CDR3 is TGTGCCAGCCGGGACAGGATCTCCTACGAGCAGTACTTC.

This sequence joins TRBV2 and TRBJ2-7, with TRBD2 as a possible D gene (6 bases). CDR1 and CDR2 from the germline V gene are SNHLY and FYNNEI. V shed 8 bases and J shed 7 bases, with 27 bases lying between them. CDR3 length equals 16 residues. CDR3 protein: CASATPPGGDPLEQYF. The CDR3 DNA is TGTGCCAGCGCAACTCCCCCCGGAGGGGACCCCTTGGAGCAGTACTTC.

On this clone: An end of the junction differs from the germline gene, which may be a read error. This chain joins TRBV5-4 and TRBJ2-2, with 7 positions matching TRBD1. Per germline, CDR1 SGHNT and CDR2 YYREEE (reference sequence). The CDR3 is 14 residues long. CDR3 amino acids: CASSPGQNTGELFF. CDR3 DNA: TGTGCCAGCAGCCCGGGACAGAACACCGGTGAGCTGTTTTTT.

The chain has TRBV7-9 and TRBJ1-4; a possible D gene is TRBD1 (5 bases). Germline assignment: CDR1 SEHNR and CDR2 FQNEAQ (reference sequence). The CDR3 is 15 amino acids. Deletions cut 5 bases from V and 4 bases from J, with 14 bases between. The DNA for the CDR3 is TGTGCCAGCAGCCAATTCGACAGAAATAATGAAAAACTGTTTTTT. As protein: CASSQFDRNNEKLFF.

This clone was detected only a few times. The CDR3 sequence is CASTQGREEKLFF. CDR3 nucleotide sequence: TGTGCCAGCACTCAGGGGCGCGAGGAAAAACTGTTTTTT. V usage is TRBV6-6 and J usage is TRBJ1-4; a weak D match, TRBD1 (6 bases). The germline gives CDR1 MNHNY, CDR2 SVGAGI (reference sequence). Deletions cut 7 bases from V and 8 bases from J, with 14 bases between. This CDR3 spans 13 amino acids.